One T cell receptor (beta chain) is described in this entry. Its specificity is not known. The data belong to a study of shared clonotypes between healthy human individuals. Study-wide results and limits: Shared across several donors were around 5% of the naive CD4 clonotypes. Despite large depth, sorted-subset datasets appeared incompletely sequenced.

Trimming pared 0 bases from V and 8 bases from J, leaving 8 bases between. The CDR3 totals 12 residues. Germline-derived CDR1 and CDR2 are MNHNY and SVGAGI (reference sequence). Some clones are missing from TCRdb's copy, which holds only in-frame ones; the method was immunoSEQ multiplex PCR. The table records some 2,000,000 clones, around 95% of them present only once. The sequenced material came from naive CD4+ T cells sorted from blood. Sample subset: CD45RA+ positively selected. This sequence joins TRBV6-6 and TRBJ2-7; maybe TRBD2 (6 bases). The clonotype originates from a man aged 18 to 29 in good health. The DNA of the CDR3 is TGTGCCAGCAGTTACTCGGAGGGAAAGCAGTACTTC. Its translation is CASSYSEGKQYF.